This TCR beta chain emerged from a study of beta chain features in type 1 diabetes. Study-wide findings and caveats: Moderate yet significant TCRB CDR3 shortening was seen in Type 1 diabetes patients in all four CD4+ subsets. In the patient group, naive, central memory and Treg TCRB repertoires seemed more alike than in the healthy donor group.

The whole isolated RNA underwent reverse transcription, so sequencing captured expressed TCRB transcripts. Sequenced by immunoSEQ multiplex PCR; TCRdb stores in-frame clones only, minus some. The sample includes hundreds of thousands of clones, roughly 13% of them seen just once. Trimming took 1 base from V and 4 from J; bases not matched to a gene: 1. CDR3 length equals 15 residues. CDR1 LNHDA and CDR2 SQIVND come from the germline V gene (reference sequence). About this clone itself: Its matching antigen is unknown.

The sequence came from a man aged 18 to 29 with type 1 diabetes. Sequenced input: naive CD4+ T cells from blood. V usage is TRBV19 and J usage is TRBJ2-1; 10 bases line up with TRBD2. This CDR3 is CASSIVTSGYNEQFF. The CDR3 DNA is TGTGCCAGTAGTATAGTGACTAGCGGGTACAATGAGCAGTTCTTC.